A single T cell receptor beta chain is shown here with its context. Its antigen is still unknown. The sample originates from a study of Ad26.COV2.S vaccination and SARS-CoV-2 variants. The treatment here: about 20 received Ad26.COV2.S at low or high dose, single or two shots; several received placebo; per-sample allocation not given. Sampling was done on day 63 after the first vaccine or placebo injection. Donation came from an adult in Boston who was aged 18-55 years. Study observations and caveats: The study found similar non-spike TCR breadth in vaccine and placebo recipients. Those who received the vaccine showed greater spike-specific TCR breadth than those given placebo.

Repertoires were generated with immunoSEQ multiplex PCR, while TCRdb's copy carries only in-frame clones and drops some. The table lists about 350,000 clones, 70% to 90% of them singletons. After removal of 2 bases from V and 5 bases from J, the junction contained 6 bases not matched to a gene. Germline V lookup: CDR1 SGHRS, CDR2 YFSETQ. This CDR3 is 14 amino acids long. The source was peripheral blood, collected in a trial of Ad26.COV2.S vaccine versus placebo. The rearrangement uses TRBV5-1 and TRBJ2-5; TRBD2 agrees at 7 bases. This TCR was sampled from a person between 18 and 59 years old who received the Ad26.COV2.S COVID-19 vaccine or a placebo. In DNA form, the CDR3 reads TGCGCCAGCAGCTTAATGACTAGCCGGGAGACCCAGTACTTC. This gives the protein CASSLMTSRETQYF.